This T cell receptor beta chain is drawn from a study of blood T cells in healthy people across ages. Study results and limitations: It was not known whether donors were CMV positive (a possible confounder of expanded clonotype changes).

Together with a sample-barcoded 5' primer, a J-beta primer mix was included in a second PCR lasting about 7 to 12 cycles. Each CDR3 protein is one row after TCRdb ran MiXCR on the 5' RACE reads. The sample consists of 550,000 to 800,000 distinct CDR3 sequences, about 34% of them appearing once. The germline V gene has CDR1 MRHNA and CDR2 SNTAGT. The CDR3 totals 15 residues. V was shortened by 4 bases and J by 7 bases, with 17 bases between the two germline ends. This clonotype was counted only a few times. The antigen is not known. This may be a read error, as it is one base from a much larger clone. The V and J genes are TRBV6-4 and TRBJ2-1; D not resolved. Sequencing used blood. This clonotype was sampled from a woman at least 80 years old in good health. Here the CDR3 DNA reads TGTGCCAGCAGTGTACGTCAGGCGGCGACGAATGAGCAGTTCTTC. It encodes CASSVRQAATNEQFF.